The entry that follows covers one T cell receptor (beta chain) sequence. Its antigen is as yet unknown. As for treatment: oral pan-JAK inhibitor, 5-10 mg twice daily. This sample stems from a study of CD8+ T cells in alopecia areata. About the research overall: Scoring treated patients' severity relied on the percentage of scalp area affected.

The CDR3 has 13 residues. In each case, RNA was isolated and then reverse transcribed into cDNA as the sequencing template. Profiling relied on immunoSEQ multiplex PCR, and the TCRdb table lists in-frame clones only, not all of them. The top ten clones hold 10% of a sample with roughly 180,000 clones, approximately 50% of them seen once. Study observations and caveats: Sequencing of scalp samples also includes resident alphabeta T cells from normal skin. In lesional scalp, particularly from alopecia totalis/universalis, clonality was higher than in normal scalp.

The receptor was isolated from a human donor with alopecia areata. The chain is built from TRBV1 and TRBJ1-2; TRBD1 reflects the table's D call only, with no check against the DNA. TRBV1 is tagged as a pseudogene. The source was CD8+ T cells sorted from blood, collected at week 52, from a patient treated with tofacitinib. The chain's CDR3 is CTSSQGQGGRYTF. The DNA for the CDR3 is TGCACCAGCAGCCAAGGACAGGGTGGTCGCTACACCTTC.